The T cell receptor (beta chain) described here comes from a study of cytomegalovirus exposure and HLA in healthy donors. Study-level points and caveats: Further analysis, carried out later, found HLA-associated TCR beta chains more clonally expanded than equally common other chains. The authors later found most CMV-associated TCR beta chains appeared HLA-restricted.

As regards this clone: Its antigen remains unidentified.

This CDR3 is built from 16 residues. The germline V gene has CDR1 MDHEN and CDR2 SYDVKM. V was trimmed by 4 bases and J by 4 bases, leaving 17 bases between them. 60 Vbeta and 13 Jbeta primers were used in PCR. Assay: immunoSEQ multiplex PCR; the TCRdb copy retains only in-frame clones and omits some. Found here are about 80,000 clones, approximately 80% of them singletons; the top ten hold around 23%. The chain joins TRBV28 to TRBJ1-5; D perhaps matches TRBD1 (6 bases). The sequenced material came from PBMCs. The receptor was isolated from a woman between 45 and 65 years old in good health and CMV-seropositive. The CDR3, as DNA: TGTGCCAGCAGTTCGGGGGGGGCAGGGTTTAATCAGCCCCAGCATTTT. It encodes CASSSGGAGFNQPQHF.